Below are 20 T cell receptor beta chains sequenced from a single sample in a study of Ad26.COV2.S vaccination and SARS-CoV-2 variants (dated by TCRdb to the early 2020s). The meaning of the sample's treatment or condition label: 15 to 20 received Ad26.COV2.S at low or high dose, single or two shots; 5 received placebo; per-sample allocation not given. Repertoires of vaccine and placebo recipients were sequenced from samples collected on day 63 after the first injection. Libraries were prepared through the immunoSEQ multiplex PCR assay. Drawn from immuneACCESS, this table holds only the in-frame rearrangements with V and J called that TCRdb kept. Clones are partly lost; checked studies trace under half to an unresolved V gene and leave the rest unexplained. The sample table lists fewer than 500,000 clones, around nine tenths of them with a count of one. 12% of the sample goes to the ten largest clones.

Sample: peripheral blood, taken in a trial of Ad26.COV2.S vaccine versus placebo. The receptors were gathered from a person aged 18-65 years who received the Ad26.COV2.S COVID-19 vaccine or a placebo.

A note on this clone: The sample contains more than one DNA sequence encoding this CDR3. This chain uses TRBV5-1 with TRBJ2-7; D is undetermined. Germline V CDR1 and CDR2: SGHRS, YFSETQ. This CDR3 contains 14 residues. Between the trimmed V and J ends, which lost 3 bases and 3 bases, there was a span of 13 bases. The CDR3 coding sequence is TGCGCCAGCAGCTCAGGACGGAACGTCTACGAGCAGTACTTC. Amino acid sequence: CASSSGRNVYEQYF.

J is TRBJ1-6 and V is TRBV29-1, with 8 bases identical to TRBD1. The V gene's germline CDR1 is SQVTM and CDR2 ANQGSEA. This CDR3 has 14 residues. The trim removed 7 bases at V and 7 bases at J, leaving 9 bases unmatched. CDR3 loop: CSASAGTGNSPLHF. The CDR3 nucleotides read TGCAGCGCGTCCGCCGGGACAGGAAATTCACCCCTCCACTTT.

About this clone: This same CDR3 is encoded by further DNA sequences in the sample. V gene TRBV7-2 combines with J gene TRBJ1-1, with a weak D call TRBD1 (6 bases). The CDR3 runs to 13 residues. Germline CDR1 and CDR2: SGHTA and FQGNSA. Between the trimmed V and J ends, which lost 5 bases and 5 bases, there was a span of 12 bases. As DNA, the CDR3 is TGTGCCAGCAGCCCACAGGGCCGGACTGAAGCTTTCTTT. It specifies CASSPQGRTEAFF. Supplemented by reference TRBV7-2 and TRBJ1-1, the full variable domain reads GAGVSQSPSNKVTEKGKDVELRCDPISGHTALYWYRQSLGQGLEFLIYFQGNSAPDKSGLPSDRFSAERTGGSVSTLTIQRTQQEDSAVYLCASSPQGRTEAFFGQGTRLTVV.

The chain couples TRBV6-6 to TRBJ1-5; D gene uncertain. V lost 0 bases, J lost 0 bases, and 9 bases lay in between. The length of the CDR3 is 16 residues. CDR1 MNHNY and CDR2 SVGAGI come from the germline V gene (reference sequence). The CDR3 reads CASSYSGLSSNQPQHF. The CDR3 DNA reads TGTGCCAGCAGTTACTCTGGCCTCTCTAGCAATCAGCCCCAGCATTTT.

This chain uses TRBV2 with TRBJ2-3, with 8 bases matching TRBD1. J lost 5 bases, V lost 6 bases, and 10 bases had no gene match. The CDR3 is 15 amino acids. Germline assignment: CDR1 SNHLY and CDR2 FYNNEI. The CDR3 loop reads CASSPGTGRLDTQYF. CDR3 DNA sequence: TGTGCCAGCAGCCCCGGGACAGGAAGATTAGATACGCAGTATTTT.

The chain couples TRBV6-5 to TRBJ1-2, with D possibly matching TRBD1 (5 bases). With 7 bases removed from V and 4 bases from J, the gap between germline ends came to 13 bases. CDR3 length equals 13 residues. The germline gives CDR1 MNHEY, CDR2 SVGAGI. CDR3 residues: CASKQVGLYGYTF. CDR3 bases: TGTGCCAGCAAACAGGTGGGGCTCTATGGCTACACCTTC.

The chain's CDR3 is CASSGWDNQETQYF. CDR3 DNA sequence: TGTGCCAGCAGCGGATGGGACAACCAAGAGACCCAGTACTTC. The V and J genes are TRBV6-5 and TRBJ2-5, with a weak D call TRBD1 (6 bases). The germline gives CDR1 MNHEY, CDR2 SVGAGI. Trimming shortened V by 6 bases and J by 0 bases, and 11 bases separated the two germline ends. The CDR3 is made up of 14 amino acids.

This chain joins TRBV5-1 and TRBJ1-1; D is unclear. The CDR3 consists of 14 residues. Germline values: CDR1 SGHRS, CDR2 YFSETQ. Deletions cut 0 bases from V and 1 base from J, with 7 bases between. CDR3 DNA sequence: TGCGCCAGCAGCTTGGCGACGCCGAACACTGAAGCTTTCTTT. Translated: CASSLATPNTEAFF.

Only a few counts were recorded for this clone. The chain has TRBV7-3 and TRBJ2-3; TRBD2 aligns across 10 bases. V lost 5 bases to trimming and J lost 2 bases; unmatched junction nucleotides: 10. Germline CDR1 and CDR2: SGHTA and FQGTGA. This CDR3 contains 17 residues. The CDR3, as DNA: TGTGCCAGCAGCCTGAGGAGCGGGAGGGGTTACACAGATACGCAGTATTTT. Translating it yields CASSLRSGRGYTDTQYF. Full variable domain (remainder filled in from reference TRBV7-3 and TRBJ2-3): GAGVSQTPSNKVTEKGKYVELRCDPISGHTALYWYRQSLGQGPEFLIYFQGTGAADDSGLPNDRFFAVRPEGSVSTLKIQRTERGDSAVYLCASSLRSGRGYTDTQYFGPGTRLTVL.

In this sample, this clone turned up once. The chain has TRBV7-2 and TRBJ2-3, with 8 bases identical to TRBD2. Germline CDR1 is SGHTA and CDR2 is FQGNSA. V lost 8 bases and J lost 4; bases outside the gene matches: 14. The CDR3 runs to 16 residues. CDR3 protein: CASSGAQAGGPDTQYF. CDR3 nucleotide sequence: TGTGCCAGCTCAGGGGCTCAGGCGGGAGGACCAGATACGCAGTATTTT.

The chain uses TRBV9 and TRBJ2-2, with 11 bases aligning to TRBD1. This CDR3 is 16 amino acids long. V was pared by 0 bases and J by 7 bases, with 5 bases of the junction left unmatched. Germline CDR1 and CDR2: SGDLS and YYNGEE. The CDR3 is CASSVGGQGAIGELFF. CDR3 sequence (DNA): TGTGCCAGCAGCGTAGGAGGACAGGGGGCTATCGGGGAGCTGTTTTTT. Using reference TRBV9 and TRBJ2-2 for the parts outside the CDR3, the full variable domain is DSGVTQTPKHLITATGQRVTLRCSPRSGDLSVYWYQQSLDQGLQFLIQYYNGEERAKGNILERFSAQQFPDLHSELNLSSLELGDSALYFCASSVGGQGAIGELFFGEGSRLTVL.

This chain connects TRBV7-2 to TRBJ2-3; D possibly uses TRBD1 or TRBD2 (6 bases each). The CDR3 covers 14 residues. Trimming left V 5 bases short and J 6 bases short, with 15 bases between. Germline CDR1 SGHTA, CDR2 FQGNSA. The CDR3 sequence: CASSPTRGLDTQYF. The CDR3 DNA sequence: TGTGCCAGCAGCCCAACCCGGGGGCTGGATACGCAGTATTTT.

This chain uses TRBV5-1 with TRBJ2-1; TRBD1 matches at 10 bases. Germline V lookup: CDR1 SGHRS, CDR2 YFSETQ. After removal of 2 bases from V and 5 bases from J, the junction contained 1 base not matched to a gene. The CDR3 runs to 14 residues. The CDR3 sequence is CASSLGTGDNEQFF. The CDR3, as DNA: TGCGCCAGCAGCTTAGGGACAGGGGACAATGAGCAGTTCTTC.

The CDR3 loop is CASSVAPSGNTIYF. CDR3 coding DNA: TGTGCCAGCAGCGTAGCTCCCTCTGGAAACACCATATATTTT. V usage is TRBV9 and J usage is TRBJ1-3; D unresolved. Germline-derived CDR1 and CDR2 are SGDLS and YYNGEE. CDR3 length: 14 amino acids. Trimming took off 0 bases at V and 0 bases at J, with 4 bases between the two ends.

This clone was counted a single time. This chain links TRBV14 with TRBJ2-2; no firm D call. Germline CDR1 and CDR2: SGHDN and FVKESK. This CDR3 is 15 amino acids long. The V and J ends lost 2 bases and 6 bases respectively, with 13 bases between them. The CDR3 loop reads CASSQHRSPPGELFF. In nucleotides, the CDR3 is TGTGCCAGCAGCCAACACCGGAGTCCGCCCGGGGAGCTGTTTTTT.

This chain links TRBV3-1 (or the pseudogene TRBV3-2) with TRBJ2-1, with 8 bases that match TRBD2. Looked up from germline, CDR1 is LGHDT and CDR2 is YNNKEL (reference sequence). This CDR3 has 16 amino acids. Germline trimming cut 0 bases from V and 1 base from J; bases unmatched to any gene: 2. In DNA, the CDR3 is TGTGCCAGCAGCCAAGATTCGGGAGGGTCCTACAATGAGCAGTTCTTC. Protein: CASSQDSGGSYNEQFF.

The CDR3 spells CASSLSGNDGYTF. The CDR3, as DNA: TGTGCCAGCAGTTTATCAGGGAACGACGGCTACACCTTC. The chain has TRBV27 and TRBJ1-2, with D hard to call. From germline, CDR1 is MNHEY and CDR2 SMNVEV (reference sequence). The CDR3 has 13 amino acids. V lost 0 bases and J 8 bases, leaving 10 bases between the germline ends.

The chain joins TRBV1 to TRBJ2-1; TRBD1, the table's D call, was not compared with the DNA. TRBV1 is shown as a pseudogene. This CDR3 is built from 15 residues. The CDR3 DNA sequence: TGCACCAGCAGCCAAGAGAGGGGGCTAGACAATGAGCAGTTCTTC. Protein: CTSSQERGLDNEQFF.

The chain employs TRBV27 and TRBJ1-1, with TRBD1 matching over 9 bases. CDR1 MNHEY and CDR2 SMNVEV come from the germline V gene (reference sequence). This CDR3 spans 13 amino acids. After removal of 7 bases from V and 1 base from J, the junction contained 1 base not matched to a gene. Written as DNA, the CDR3 is TGTGCCAGCAAGGGACAGGGGAACACTGAAGCTTTCTTT. Amino acids: CASKGQGNTEAFF.

The chain recombines TRBV24-1 with TRBJ2-7; 7 bases agree with TRBD2. The CDR3 loop spans 14 amino acids. Per the germline V gene, CDR1 is KGHDR and CDR2 is SFDVKD. The junction had 11 bases not matched to a gene; V was cut back by 9 bases and J by 4 bases. CDR3 protein: CATQDGGGLYEQYF. CDR3 DNA: TGTGCCACCCAAGATGGGGGGGGTCTATACGAGCAGTACTTC.